This is a list of T cell receptor beta chains from one sample in a study of control samples from healthy donors and cancer patients. This table comes from immunoSEQ multiplex PCR, and its TCRdb copy is limited to in-frame clones, with some not included. The repertoire holds about 96,000 clones, over 90% seen once, with roughly 8% in the top ten. Sequencing was done on a sample of blood. Every receptor here comes from a young man in good health. Both conserved end residues are part of each CDR3. The order of the fields is J gene, clone size, D gene, V gene, CDR3 protein, CDR3 DNA. A D gene is named only where the DNA matches it firmly. For some rows the clone size is stated as once, few or many, or as a class when expanded; others skip it.

>TRBJ1-6|-|-|TRBV7-9
CASSPPTKNSPLHF
TGTGCCAGCAGCCCCCCAACGAAGAATTCACCCCTCCACTTT
>TRBJ1-3|-|-|TRBV6-5
CASSSRGWPAGNTIYF
TGTGCCAGCAGTTCGAGGGGTTGGCCCGCTGGAAACACCATATATTTT
>TRBJ1-3|-|-|TRBV6-5
CASSYGLLSGNTIYF
TGTGCCAGCAGTTACGGACTTCTCTCTGGAAACACCATATATTTT
>TRBJ2-3|-|-|TRBV6-4
CASSDGGATDTQYF
TGTGCCAGCAGTGACGGGGGGGCCACAGATACGCAGTATTTT
>TRBJ1-2|-|TRBD1|TRBV15
CATSRDPGTGFLYGYTF
TGTGCCACCAGCAGAGACCCCGGGACAGGTTTTCTCTATGGCTACACCTTC
>TRBJ1-1|-|-|TRBV5-1
CASSLVIGGTTAEAFF
TGCGCCAGCAGCTTGGTAATAGGGGGAACGACGGCTGAAGCTTTCTTT
>TRBJ2-1|-|TRBD2|TRBV3-1/TRBV3-2
CASSQALAGGYNEQFF
TGTGCCAGCAGCCAAGCGCTAGCGGGGGGTTACAATGAGCAGTTCTTC
>TRBJ2-2|once|TRBD1|TRBV14
CASSPLTGTGGHTGELFF
TGTGCCAGCAGCCCTCTTACAGGGACAGGGGGCCATACCGGGGAGCTGTTTTTT
>TRBJ1-4|-|TRBD1|TRBV30
CAWSVLGTGGKGEKLFF
TGTGCCTGGAGTGTACTGGGGACAGGGGGCAAGGGTGAAAAACTGTTTTTT
>TRBJ2-2|-|-|TRBV7-9
CATKDGPGELFF
TGTGCCACCAAGGATGGGCCCGGGGAGCTGTTTTTT
>TRBJ1-1|-|-|TRBV2
CASIGPHSNTEAFF
TGTGCCAGCATAGGTCCCCACTCGAACACTGAAGCTTTCTTT
>TRBJ2-7|-|-|TRBV12-3/TRBV12-4
CASSREGSYEQYF
TGTGCCAGCAGCAGAGAAGGGTCCTACGAGCAGTACTTC
>TRBJ2-7|once|-|TRBV30
CACRDGAYEQYF
TGTGCCTGCCGGGACGGAGCCTACGAGCAGTACTTC
>TRBJ1-2|-|-|TRBV29-1
CSVEGQGYGYTF
TGCAGCGTTGAAGGTCAGGGGTATGGCTACACCTTC
>TRBJ2-1|-|-|TRBV20-1
CSAQDVVQFF
TGCAGTGCCCAGGACGTGGTGCAGTTCTTC
>TRBJ1-5|-|-|TRBV30
CAWSVLGNQPQHF
TGTGCCTGGAGTGTACTGGGGAATCAGCCCCAGCATTTT
>TRBJ1-2|once|TRBD1|TRBV3-1/TRBV3-2
CASSPKQGRAGIYGYTF
TGTGCCAGCAGCCCTAAACAGGGGCGAGCGGGTATCTATGGCTACACCTTC
>TRBJ1-6|-|-|TRBV27
CASSGQPFYNSPLHF
TGTGCCAGCAGTGGCCAGCCCTTCTATAATTCACCCCTCCACTTT
>TRBJ2-1|-|-|TRBV5-1
CASSSTDTSFYNEQFF
TGCGCCAGCAGCTCTACTGACACTTCTTTCTACAATGAGCAGTTCTTC
>TRBJ2-1|-|TRBD2|TRBV6-4
CASSGGSSYNEQFF
TGTGCCAGCAGTGGCGGGAGCTCCTACAATGAGCAGTTCTTC
>TRBJ1-5|-|-|TRBV2
CASSDWLGNSNQPQHF
TGTGCCAGCAGTGATTGGTTAGGGAATAGCAATCAGCCCCAGCATTTT
>TRBJ1-1|-|-|TRBV2
CASSERGNTEAFF
TGTGCCAGCAGTGAGAGGGGGAACACTGAAGCTTTCTTT
>TRBJ1-2|-|-|TRBV6-5
CASSYTGDYGYTF
TGTGCCAGCAGTTATACGGGAGACTATGGCTACACCTTC
>TRBJ1-6|-|-|TRBV7-3
CASSLGGYNSPLHF
TGTGCCAGCAGCTTGGGAGGGTATAATTCACCCCTCCACTTT